This T cell receptor beta chain was documented in a study of blood T cell repertoires in COVID-19. TCRdb's copy holds only in-frame clones and misses some; the assay was immunoSEQ multiplex PCR. This repertoire shows tens of thousands of clones, approximately 71% found once; its top ten account for about 15%. CDR1 is LGHDT and CDR2 is YNNKEL in the germline V gene (reference sequence). Trimming took 4 bases from V and 6 from J, leaving 16 bases between them. The CDR3 extends over 15 amino acids. The TCR sequence derives from a human donor in a cohort sampled during active COVID-19. The sequencing input was peripheral blood. The rearrangement links TRBV3-1 (or the pseudogene TRBV3-2) to TRBJ2-1; D possibly corresponds to TRBD2 (6 bases). The CDR3 bases are TGTGCCAGCAGCCCCAGTACCGGGAGATCCAATGAGCAGTTCTTC. Its translation is CASSPSTGRSNEQFF.